The rows below give T cell receptor beta chains drawn from one sample of a study of blood T cell repertoires in COVID-19. Measured with immunoSEQ multiplex PCR; TCRdb has only the in-frame clones, and not every one. The top ten hold 12% of the sample, which has 150,000 to 180,000 clones, roughly 80% seen once. Material: peripheral blood. Receptors originate from a woman aged 55 to 70 with COVID-19, enrolled during active disease. Each CDR3 is given with its conserved first and last residue. The D gene is left open where the match is weak. Clone size is not always given. Where it is, it says once, few, many or a class for expanded clones.

j_call v_call d_call clone_size cdr3_aa cdr3_nt
TRBJ2-6 TRBV12-5 TRBD1 - CASGLGDRAGANVLTF TGTGCTAGTGGTTTGGGGGACAGGGCTGGGGCCAACGTCCTGACTTTC
TRBJ1-5 TRBV9 TRBD1 - CASSPGQGRGPQHF TGTGCCAGCAGCCCGGGACAGGGTAGAGGTCCCCAGCATTTT
TRBJ2-1 TRBV2 - - CASTRDLVSYNEQFF TGTGCCAGCACCCGGGACTTAGTCTCCTACAATGAGCAGTTCTTC
TRBJ1-2 TRBV12-3/TRBV12-4 - - CASSSLPIMGYTF TGTGCCAGCAGCTCACTCCCGATTATGGGCTACACCTTC
TRBJ1-1 TRBV29-1 TRBD1 - CSVWDRRMNTEAFF TGCAGCGTTTGGGACAGGAGGATGAACACTGAAGCTTTCTTT
TRBJ2-1 TRBV4-2 - - CASSQAVGGGRMSQRGNEQFF TGTGCCAGCAGCCAGGCGGTGGGGGGGGGCCGAATGTCCCAAAGGGGCAATGAGCAGTTCTTC
TRBJ1-1 TRBV6-5 TRBD1 - CASSTHRTGNTEAFF TGTGCCAGCAGTACCCACAGGACAGGAAACACTGAAGCTTTCTTT
TRBJ1-1 TRBV10-2 TRBD1 - CASSDPGQGLTEAFF TGCGCCAGCAGTGACCCGGGACAGGGGCTAACTGAAGCTTTCTTT
TRBJ1-2 TRBV20-1 - - CSARDGYTF TGCAGTGCCAGGGATGGCTACACCTTC
TRBJ2-4 TRBV2 - - CASSDWQTLAKNIQYF TGTGCCAGCAGTGACTGGCAGACTCTAGCCAAAAACATTCAGTACTTC
TRBJ1-2 TRBV3-1/TRBV3-2 - - CASSHLELGYTF TGTGCCAGCAGCCACCTAGAATTGGGCTACACCTTC
TRBJ2-1 TRBV5-6 TRBD1 - CASSFTGTGVNEQFF TGTGCCAGCAGCTTCACCGGGACAGGGGTGAATGAGCAGTTCTTC
TRBJ2-3 TRBV7-3 TRBD2 few CASSTLGTSGGAATQYF TGTGCCAGCAGCACACTCGGGACTAGCGGGGGGGCCGCTACGCAGTATTTT
TRBJ1-6 TRBV27 - - CASSFGQGNSPLHF TGTGCCAGCAGTTTTGGGCAGGGAAATTCACCCCTCCACTTT
TRBJ2-5 TRBV24-1 - - CATSDFGAVTQYF TGTGCCACCAGTGATTTTGGGGCGGTGACCCAGTACTTC
TRBJ1-2 TRBV7-9 - - CASSRVQVSLLYTF TGTGCCAGCAGCCGGGTACAGGTCTCCCTCCTCTACACCTTC
TRBJ2-1 TRBV29-1 TRBD2 - CSARTSGGNNEQFF TGCAGCGCTCGGACTAGCGGGGGCAACAATGAGCAGTTCTTC
TRBJ1-1 TRBV3-1/TRBV3-2 TRBD1 - CASSPPLGQGNTEAFF TGTGCCAGCAGCCCGCCCCTGGGACAGGGGAACACTGAAGCTTTCTTT
TRBJ1-2 TRBV6-5 - few CASRGAVLIGYTF TGTGCCAGCAGAGGGGCAGTCCTAATCGGCTACACCTTC
TRBJ2-3 TRBV7-8 - few CASSLVFDTQYF TGTGCCAGCAGCTTAGTCTTTGATACGCAGTATTTT
TRBJ2-1 TRBV5-6 - - CASSWSRNEQFF TGTGCCAGCAGCTGGAGCCGGAATGAGCAGTTCTTC
TRBJ2-3 TRBV18 TRBD2 once CASSPREVSGRTDTQYF TGTGCCAGCTCACCACGGGAAGTAAGCGGGAGAACAGATACGCAGTATTTT
TRBJ2-7 TRBV9 TRBD2 - CASSAGGGSGIPYEQYF TGTGCCAGCAGCGCCGGAGGGGGTAGCGGGATACCCTACGAGCAGTACTTC
TRBJ1-6 TRBV6-5 TRBD1 once CASSRTGSVLHF TGTGCCAGCAGTCGGACAGGGTCGGTCCTCCACTTT
TRBJ1-1 TRBV5-6 - - CASSPPGNTEAFF TGTGCCAGCAGCCCGCCAGGGAACACTGAAGCTTTCTTT
TRBJ2-7 TRBV7-9 TRBD2 many CASSYGLAASYEQYF TGTGCCAGCAGCTACGGACTAGCGGCCTCCTACGAGCAGTACTTC
TRBJ1-1 TRBV19 TRBD1 - CASSIQGANTEAFF TGTGCCAGTAGTATTCAGGGGGCGAACACTGAAGCTTTCTTT
TRBJ2-1 TRBV3-1/TRBV3-2 TRBD1 - CASRRQGVGGEQFF TGTGCCAGCAGAAGACAGGGGGTAGGTGGTGAGCAGTTCTTC
TRBJ1-2 TRBV5-8 - - CASSLLQVAAGGNYGYTF TGTGCCAGCAGCTTATTACAGGTCGCAGCCGGGGGAAACTATGGCTACACCTTC
TRBJ2-1 TRBV7-9 TRBD1 - CASQNSGTGDDNEQFF TGTGCCAGCCAGAATTCCGGGACAGGGGATGACAATGAGCAGTTCTTC
TRBJ2-3 TRBV3-1/TRBV3-2 TRBD1 - CASSQGGTGMADTQYF TGTGCCAGCAGCCAAGGGGGGACAGGGATGGCAGATACGCAGTATTTT
TRBJ2-1 TRBV6-5 TRBD1 - CASSLRQGEQFF TGTGCCAGCAGCCTTAGACAGGGGGAGCAGTTCTTC
TRBJ2-1 TRBV4-1 - - CASSQAGNEQFF TGCGCCAGCAGCCAAGCAGGGAATGAGCAGTTCTTC
TRBJ2-5 TRBV7-7 TRBD2 few CASSVIGTSGSETQYF TGTGCTAGCAGCGTCATAGGGACTAGCGGGAGTGAGACCCAGTACTTC
TRBJ1-1 TRBV6-6 - - CASSPSRVTEAFF TGTGCCAGCAGTCCGAGCAGGGTAACTGAAGCTTTCTTT
TRBJ1-1 TRBV18 TRBD1 few CASSPPTGVRDTEAFF TGTGCCAGCTCACCTCCCACAGGGGTGAGGGACACTGAAGCTTTCTTT
TRBJ1-5 TRBV6-1 - - CASSEAAGWDQPQHF TGTGCCAGCAGTGAAGCGGCGGGTTGGGATCAGCCCCAGCATTTT
TRBJ1-4 TRBV11-2 - - CASSLGTGKEKLFF TGTGCCAGCAGCTTGGGCACAGGGAAAGAAAAACTGTTTTTT
TRBJ2-5 TRBV7-3 TRBD1 once CASSLAGGRETQYF TGTGCCAGCAGCTTAGCAGGGGGCCGGGAGACCCAGTACTTC
TRBJ1-4 TRBV5-1 - - CASSLIGGNEKLFF TGCGCCAGCAGCTTGATCGGGGGGAATGAAAAACTGTTTTTT
TRBJ1-5 TRBV5-1 - - CASSTQGGRPQHF TGCGCCAGCAGCACGCAGGGAGGGCGGCCCCAGCATTTT